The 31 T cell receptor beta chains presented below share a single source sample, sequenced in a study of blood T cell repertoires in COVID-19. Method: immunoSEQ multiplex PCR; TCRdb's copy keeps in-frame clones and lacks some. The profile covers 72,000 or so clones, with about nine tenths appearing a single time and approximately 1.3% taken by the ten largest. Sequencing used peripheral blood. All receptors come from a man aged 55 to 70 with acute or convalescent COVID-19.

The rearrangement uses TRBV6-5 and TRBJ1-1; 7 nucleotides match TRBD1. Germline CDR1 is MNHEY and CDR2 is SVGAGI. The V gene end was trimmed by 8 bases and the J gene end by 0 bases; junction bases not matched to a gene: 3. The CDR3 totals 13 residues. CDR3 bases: TGTGCCAGCGACAGGGACATGAACACTGAAGCTTTCTTT. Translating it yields CASDRDMNTEAFF.

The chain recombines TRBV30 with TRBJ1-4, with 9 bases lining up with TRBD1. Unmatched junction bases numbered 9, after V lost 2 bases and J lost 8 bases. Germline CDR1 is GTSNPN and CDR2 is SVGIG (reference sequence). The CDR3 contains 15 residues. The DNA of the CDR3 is TGTGCCTGGAGTTCCATCGGACAGGGGAAGGAAAAACTGTTTTTT. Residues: CAWSSIGQGKEKLFF.

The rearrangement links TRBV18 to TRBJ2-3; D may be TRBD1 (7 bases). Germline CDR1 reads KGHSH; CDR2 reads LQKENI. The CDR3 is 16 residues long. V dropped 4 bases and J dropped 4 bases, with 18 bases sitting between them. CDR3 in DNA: TGTGCCAGCTCACTGACAGGGAGGAATGGGGCAGATACGCAGTATTTT. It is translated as CASSLTGRNGADTQYF.

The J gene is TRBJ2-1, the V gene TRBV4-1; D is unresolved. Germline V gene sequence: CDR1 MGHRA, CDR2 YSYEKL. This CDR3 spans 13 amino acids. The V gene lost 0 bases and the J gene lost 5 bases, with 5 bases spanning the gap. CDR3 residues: CASSQDIDNEQFF. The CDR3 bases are TGCGCCAGCAGCCAAGATATCGACAATGAGCAGTTCTTC.

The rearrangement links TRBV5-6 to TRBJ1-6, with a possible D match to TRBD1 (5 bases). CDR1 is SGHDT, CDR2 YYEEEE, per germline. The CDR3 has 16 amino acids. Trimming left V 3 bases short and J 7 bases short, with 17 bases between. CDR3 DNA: TGTGCCAGCAGCTCGCGGGGGGAGGAAAGGAATTCACCCCTCCACTTT. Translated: CASSSRGEERNSPLHF.

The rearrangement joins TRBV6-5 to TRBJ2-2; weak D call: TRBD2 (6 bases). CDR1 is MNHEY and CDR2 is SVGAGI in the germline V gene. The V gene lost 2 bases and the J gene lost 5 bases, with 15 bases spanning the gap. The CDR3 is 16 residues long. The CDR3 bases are TGTGCCAGCAGTTACCTTGGCAGGGCGGGGACCGGGGAGCTGTTTTTT. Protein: CASSYLGRAGTGELFF.

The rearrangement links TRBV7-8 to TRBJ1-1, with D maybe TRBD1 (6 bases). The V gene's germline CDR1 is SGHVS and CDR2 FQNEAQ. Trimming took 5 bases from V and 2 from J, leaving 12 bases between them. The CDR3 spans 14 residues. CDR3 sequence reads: CASSLGTPNTEAFF. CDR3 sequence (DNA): TGTGCCAGCAGCCTCGGGACACCTAACACTGAAGCTTTCTTT.

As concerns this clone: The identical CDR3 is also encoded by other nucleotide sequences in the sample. The DNA for the CDR3 is TGCGCCAGCAGCTTAGGACAGGGGTACTCCTACGAGCAGTACTTC. This codes for CASSLGQGYSYEQYF. The chain recombines TRBV5-1 with TRBJ2-7, with TRBD1 identical over 9 bases. CDR3 length equals 15 residues. V lost 2 bases to trimming and J lost 0 bases; unmatched junction nucleotides: 3. Germline CDR1 and CDR2: SGHRS and YFSETQ.

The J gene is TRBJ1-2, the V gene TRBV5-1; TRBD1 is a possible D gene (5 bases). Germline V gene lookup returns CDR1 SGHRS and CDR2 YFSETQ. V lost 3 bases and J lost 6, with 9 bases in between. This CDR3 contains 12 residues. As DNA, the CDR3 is TGCGCCAGCAGCTCGGAGGGGAATGGCTACACCTTC. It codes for CASSSEGNGYTF.

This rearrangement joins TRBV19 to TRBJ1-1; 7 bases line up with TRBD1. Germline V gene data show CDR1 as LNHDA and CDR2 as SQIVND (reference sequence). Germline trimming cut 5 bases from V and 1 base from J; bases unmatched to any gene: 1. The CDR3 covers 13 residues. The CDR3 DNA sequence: TGTGCCAGTAGTGCAGGGGGGAACACTGAAGCTTTCTTT. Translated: CASSAGGNTEAFF.

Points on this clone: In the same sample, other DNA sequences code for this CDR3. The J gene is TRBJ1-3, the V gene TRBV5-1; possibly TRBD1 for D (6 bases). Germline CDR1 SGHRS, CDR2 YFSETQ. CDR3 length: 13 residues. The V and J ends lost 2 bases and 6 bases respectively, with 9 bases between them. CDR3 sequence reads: CASSLGGENTIYF. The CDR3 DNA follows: TGCGCCAGCAGCTTAGGGGGAGAAAACACCATATATTTT.

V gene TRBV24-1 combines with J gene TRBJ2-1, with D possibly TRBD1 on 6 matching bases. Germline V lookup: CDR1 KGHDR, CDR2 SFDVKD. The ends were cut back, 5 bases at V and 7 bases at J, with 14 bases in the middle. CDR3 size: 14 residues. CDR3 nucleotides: TGTGCCACCAGTGGCAGGGGATCTAGGAATGAGCAGTTCTTC. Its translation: CATSGRGSRNEQFF.

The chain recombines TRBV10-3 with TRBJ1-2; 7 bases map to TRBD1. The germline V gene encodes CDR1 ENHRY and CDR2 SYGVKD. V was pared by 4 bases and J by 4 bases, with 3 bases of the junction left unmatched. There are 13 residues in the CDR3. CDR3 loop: CAISGNRGYGYTF. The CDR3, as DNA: TGTGCCATCAGTGGAAACAGGGGCTATGGCTACACCTTC.

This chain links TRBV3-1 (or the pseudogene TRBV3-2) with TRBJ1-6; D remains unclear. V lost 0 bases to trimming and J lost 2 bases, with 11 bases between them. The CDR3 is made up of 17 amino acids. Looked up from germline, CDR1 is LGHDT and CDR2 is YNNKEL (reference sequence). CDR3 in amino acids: CASSQEVGNPYNSPLHF. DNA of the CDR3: TGTGCCAGCAGCCAAGAGGTCGGGAATCCCTATAATTCACCCCTCCACTTT.

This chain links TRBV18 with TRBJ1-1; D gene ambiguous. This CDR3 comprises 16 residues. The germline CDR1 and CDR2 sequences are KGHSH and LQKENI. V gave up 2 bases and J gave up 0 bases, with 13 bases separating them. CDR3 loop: CASSPSLRVMNTEAFF. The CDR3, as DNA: TGTGCCAGCTCACCATCCCTCCGGGTAATGAACACTGAAGCTTTCTTT.

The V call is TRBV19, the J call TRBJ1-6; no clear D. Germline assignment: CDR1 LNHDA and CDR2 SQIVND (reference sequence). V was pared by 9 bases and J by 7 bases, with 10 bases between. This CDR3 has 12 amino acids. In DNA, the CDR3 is TGTGCCAGCTCCCTTTTAAATTCACCCCTCCACTTT. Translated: CASSLLNSPLHF.

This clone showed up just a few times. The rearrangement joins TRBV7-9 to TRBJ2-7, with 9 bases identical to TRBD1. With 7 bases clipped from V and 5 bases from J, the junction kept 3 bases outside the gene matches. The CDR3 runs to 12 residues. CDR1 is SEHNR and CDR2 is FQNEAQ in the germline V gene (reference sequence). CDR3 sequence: CASTGQGHEQYF. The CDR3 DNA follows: TGTGCCAGCACGGGACAGGGTCACGAGCAGTACTTC.

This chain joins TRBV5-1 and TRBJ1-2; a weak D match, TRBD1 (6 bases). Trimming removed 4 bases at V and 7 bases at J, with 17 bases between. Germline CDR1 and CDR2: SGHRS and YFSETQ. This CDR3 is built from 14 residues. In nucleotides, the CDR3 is TGCGCCAGCAGCATGGACAGTGATATGGGTGGCTACACCTTC. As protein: CASSMDSDMGGYTF.

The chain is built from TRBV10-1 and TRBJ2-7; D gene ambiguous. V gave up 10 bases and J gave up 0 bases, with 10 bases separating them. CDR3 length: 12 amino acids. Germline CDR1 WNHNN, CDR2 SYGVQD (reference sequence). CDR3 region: CATGRSSYEQYF. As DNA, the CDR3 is TGCGCCACCGGCCGGAGCTCCTACGAGCAGTACTTC.

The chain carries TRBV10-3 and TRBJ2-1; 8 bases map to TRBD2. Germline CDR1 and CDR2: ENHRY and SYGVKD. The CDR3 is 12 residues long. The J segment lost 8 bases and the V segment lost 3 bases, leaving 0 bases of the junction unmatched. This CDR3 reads CAISDGGDEQFF. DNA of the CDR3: TGTGCCATCAGTGACGGGGGGGATGAGCAGTTCTTC.

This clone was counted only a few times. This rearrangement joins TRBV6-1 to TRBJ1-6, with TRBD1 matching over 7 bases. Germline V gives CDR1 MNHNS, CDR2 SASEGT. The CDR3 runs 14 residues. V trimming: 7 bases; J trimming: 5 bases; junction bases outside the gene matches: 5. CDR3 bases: TGTGCCAGCATTCGGGACAGCGATAATTCACCCCTCCACTTT. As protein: CASIRDSDNSPLHF.

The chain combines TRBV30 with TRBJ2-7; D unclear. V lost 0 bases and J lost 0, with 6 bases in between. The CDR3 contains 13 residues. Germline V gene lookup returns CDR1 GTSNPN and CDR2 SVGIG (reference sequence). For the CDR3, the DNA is TGTGCCTGGAGTGTTGGCAGCTCCTACGAGCAGTACTTC. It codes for CAWSVGSSYEQYF. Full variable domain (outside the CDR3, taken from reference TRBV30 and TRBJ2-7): SQTIHQWPATLVQPVGSPLSLECTVEGTSNPNLYWYRQAAGRGLQLLFYSVGIGQISSEVPQNLSASRPQDRQFILSSKKLLLSDSGFYLCAWSVGSSYEQYFGPGTRLTVT.

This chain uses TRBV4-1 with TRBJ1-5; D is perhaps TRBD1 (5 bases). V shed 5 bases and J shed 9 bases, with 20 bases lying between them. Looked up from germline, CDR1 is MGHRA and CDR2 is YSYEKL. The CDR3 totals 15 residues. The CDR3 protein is CASSYARDGLSPQHF. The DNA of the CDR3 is TGCGCCAGCAGCTACGCACGGGACGGACTATCGCCCCAGCATTTT.

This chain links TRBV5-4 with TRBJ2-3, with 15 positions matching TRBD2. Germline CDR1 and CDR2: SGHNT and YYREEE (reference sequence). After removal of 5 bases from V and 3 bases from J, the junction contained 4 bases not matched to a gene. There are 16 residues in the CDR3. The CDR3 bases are TGTGCCAGCAGTACCGGACTAGCGGGGGGGACAGATACGCAGTATTTT. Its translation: CASSTGLAGGTDTQYF.

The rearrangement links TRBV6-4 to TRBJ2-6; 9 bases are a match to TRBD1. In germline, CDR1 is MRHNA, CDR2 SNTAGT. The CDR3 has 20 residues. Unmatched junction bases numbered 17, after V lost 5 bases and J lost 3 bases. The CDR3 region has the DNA TGTGCCAGCAGTCCCATCGCTACCGGGACAGGGAAAGGTGGGGCCAACGTCCTGACTTTC. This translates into CASSPIATGTGKGGANVLTF.

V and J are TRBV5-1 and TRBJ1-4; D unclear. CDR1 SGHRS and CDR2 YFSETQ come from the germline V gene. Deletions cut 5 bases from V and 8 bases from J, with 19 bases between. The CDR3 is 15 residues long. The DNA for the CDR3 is TGCGCCAGCAGTCTGACCCCGGGGAACGGAGAAAAACTGTTTTTT. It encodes CASSLTPGNGEKLFF.

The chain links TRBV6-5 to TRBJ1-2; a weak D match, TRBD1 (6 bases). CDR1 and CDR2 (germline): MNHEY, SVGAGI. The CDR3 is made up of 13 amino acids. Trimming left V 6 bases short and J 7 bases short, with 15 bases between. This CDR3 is CASRDSLPAGYTF. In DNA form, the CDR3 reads TGTGCCAGCAGGGACAGCCTGCCCGCTGGCTACACCTTC.

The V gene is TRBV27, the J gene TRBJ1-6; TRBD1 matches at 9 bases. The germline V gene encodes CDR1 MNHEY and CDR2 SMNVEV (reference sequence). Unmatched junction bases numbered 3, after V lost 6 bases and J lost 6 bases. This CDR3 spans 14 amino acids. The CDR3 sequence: CASRRDRANSPLHF. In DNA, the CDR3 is TGTGCCAGCAGGCGGGACAGGGCTAATTCACCCCTCCACTTT.

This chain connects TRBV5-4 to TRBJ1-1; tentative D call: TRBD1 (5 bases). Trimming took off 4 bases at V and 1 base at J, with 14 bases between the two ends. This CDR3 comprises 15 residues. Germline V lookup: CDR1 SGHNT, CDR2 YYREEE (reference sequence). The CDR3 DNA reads TGTGCCAGCAGCCCAAGACAGTCTTCGAACACTGAAGCTTTCTTT. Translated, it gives CASSPRQSSNTEAFF.

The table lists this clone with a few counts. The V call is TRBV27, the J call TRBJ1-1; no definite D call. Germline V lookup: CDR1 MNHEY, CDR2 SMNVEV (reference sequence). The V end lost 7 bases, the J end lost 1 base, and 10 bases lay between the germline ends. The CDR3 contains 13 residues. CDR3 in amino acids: CASKEGRNTEAFF. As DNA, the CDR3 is TGTGCCAGCAAGGAGGGAAGGAACACTGAAGCTTTCTTT.

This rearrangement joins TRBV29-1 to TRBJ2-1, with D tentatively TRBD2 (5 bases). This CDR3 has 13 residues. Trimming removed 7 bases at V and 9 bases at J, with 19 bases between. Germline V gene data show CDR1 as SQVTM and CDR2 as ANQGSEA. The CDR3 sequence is CSAARTSEGEQFF. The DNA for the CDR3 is TGCAGCGCCGCACGAACGAGCGAGGGTGAGCAGTTCTTC.